This T cell receptor beta chain was identified in a study of blood T cell repertoires in COVID-19. At the level of the study: COVID-19 samples collected from the United States, Italy and Spain covered acute and convalescent phases. In each case, the material was cDNA or gDNA derived from T cells, B-cell-depleted T cells, or PBMCs.

Trimming removed 2 bases at V and 2 bases at J, with 12 bases between. The length of the CDR3 is 15 residues. Germline V gene sequence: CDR1 LGHDT, CDR2 YNNKEL (reference sequence). Per the study methods: Quantification of nucleated cells was approximated via reference gene primer amplification. The assay was immunoSEQ multiplex PCR, and TCRdb's table has in-frame clones only and misses some. Clone size and V and J calls were adopted from that table, with D and trimming inferred from the DNA. The table lists approximately 140,000 clones, about 80% of them singletons, with 16% in the top ten. This clonotype was sampled from a man aged 50-59 years with acute or convalescent COVID-19. Sequencing was performed on peripheral blood. V and J are TRBV3-1 (or the pseudogene TRBV3-2) and TRBJ2-5, with D perhaps TRBD2 (6 bases). The CDR3 is CASSQRSGRQETQYF. The CDR3 bases are TGTGCCAGCAGCCAAAGGTCAGGGAGGCAAGAGACCCAGTACTTC.